What follows is one TCR beta chain and its context. TCRdb's table, derived via immunoSEQ multiplex PCR, lists solely in-frame clones and lacks some. Among some 260,000 clones listed, about 88% were seen once. From germline, CDR1 is SGHVS and CDR2 FNYEAQ. The CDR3 length is 14 residues. Deletions cut 1 base from V and 8 bases from J, with 14 bases between. The sample belongs to a study of blood T cell repertoires in COVID-19. Overall study context: T cells, B-cell-depleted T cells, or PBMCs provided the cDNA or gDNA that served as material.

Cohorts were based on clinical histories the participants reported. Sequencing used PBMCs or T cells enriched from blood (not recorded which). The chain recombines TRBV7-6 with TRBJ1-2; possible D gene TRBD1, 6 bases. The sequence was obtained from a man aged 30-40 years with acute COVID-19. CDR3 sequence (DNA): TGTGCCAGCAGCTTAGTGGCGGCAGGGACAGGCTACACCTTC. Translation gives CASSLVAAGTGYTF.